These T cell receptor beta chains were read from a single sample in a study of human T cells and chemical hapten exposure. In TCRdb, the RACE reads were re-called with MiXCR into one record per CDR3 protein. The sample includes about 350,000 distinct CDR3 sequences, 4.5% to 7% of them seen just once. Sequencing used whole blood, obtained in connection with sensitization to the hapten diphenylcyclopropenone (DPC). These receptor sequences come from a woman between 18 and 29 years old with alopecia areata. Some clones in this sample may be carry-over from other donors' samples. Each CDR3 is given with its conserved first and last residue. A D gene is named only where the DNA matches it firmly. Size tells how often a clone was seen (once, few, many) or the class of an expanded clone, and some rows leave it out.

clone_size j_call cdr3_length d_call v_call cdr3_nt cdr3_aa
many TRBJ1-4 14 TRBD1 TRBV20-1 TGCAGTGCTAGAGAATGGGACAGCGGGGAAAAACTGTTTTTT CSAREWDSGEKLFF
many TRBJ2-5 14 TRBD1 TRBV2 TGTGCCAGCAGTAAAACAGGGGACCAAGAGACCCAGTACTTC CASSKTGDQETQYF
many TRBJ2-7 15 NA TRBV4-3 TGCGCCAGCAGCCAAGTTCTGGGGCCTAACTACGAGCAGTACTTC CASSQVLGPNYEQYF
NA TRBJ2-5 16 NA TRBV5-4 TGTGCCAGCAGCTTGCGGCGGGGCTCCCCCAGAGAGACCCAGTACTTC CASSLRRGSPRETQYF
many TRBJ2-2 17 TRBD1 TRBV13 TGTGCCAGCAGCGCCTACCGGACAGGGGTGAACACCGGGGAGCTGTTTTTT CASSAYRTGVNTGELFF
few TRBJ2-6 17 NA TRBV7-7 TGTGCTAGCAGCCCCGGCGGCGGGACCTCTGGGGCCAACGTCCTGACTTTC CASSPGGGTSGANVLTF
NA TRBJ1-1 16 NA TRBV28 TGTGCCGTCAGCAGTTTATGGGAGGGAGGGGACACTGAAGCTTCCTTT CAVSSLWEGGDTEASF
NA TRBJ1-6 14 NA TRBV3-1 TGTGCCAGCAGCCAAGATTACAGGGATTCACCCCTCCACTTT CASSQDYRDSPLHF
NA TRBJ1-5 16 TRBD1 TRBV6-2/TRBV6-3 TGTGCCAGCAGCACAACAGGGGAATCCAGCAATCAGCCCCAGCATTTT CASSTTGESSNQPQHF
NA TRBJ2-6 18 NA TRBV29-1 TGCAGCGCTACTACCGTTCCGGGAAGCGACTCTGGGGCCAACGTCCTGACTTTC CSATTVPGSDSGANVLTF